The rows below give T cell receptor beta chains drawn from one sample of a study of T cell responses to AZD1222 COVID-19 vaccine. Clones were read by immunoSEQ multiplex PCR, and TCRdb kept only the in-frame ones, dropping some. The sample yields around 150,000 clones, 90% to 95% seen once. Specimen: peripheral blood, collected 28 days after the second AZD1222 dose. These TCRs come from an adult who received the AZD1222 COVID-19 vaccine. CDR3s include the opening cysteine and the closing phenylalanine or tryptophan. A D gene is named only where the DNA matches it firmly. Some rows mark clone size as missing; the rest say once, few, many or name a class of expanded clone.

CDR3 protein	CDR3 DNA	V gene	J gene	D gene	clone size
CASSEASRGNQPQHF	TGTGCCAGCAGTGAAGCATCGAGGGGGAATCAGCCCCAGCATTTT	TRBV6-1	TRBJ1-5	NA	NA
CASSQGGMGNTGELFF	TGTGCCAGCAGCCAAGGAGGGATGGGGAACACCGGGGAGCTGTTTTTT	TRBV3-1/TRBV3-2	TRBJ2-2	NA	NA
CASSSEDRGNTIYF	TGTGCCAGCAGCTCCGAGGACAGGGGTAACACCATATATTTT	TRBV7-2	TRBJ1-3	TRBD1	once
CASGQGPYGYTF	TGTGCCAGTGGACAGGGCCCCTATGGCTACACCTTC	TRBV3-1/TRBV3-2	TRBJ1-2	TRBD1	NA
CASSPALAGVKNEQFF	TGTGCCAGCTCACCCGCCCTAGCGGGAGTGAAAAATGAGCAGTTCTTC	TRBV18	TRBJ2-1	TRBD2	NA
CASSPMGVGEQFF	TGTGCCAGCAGCCCAATGGGGGTTGGTGAGCAGTTCTTC	TRBV2	TRBJ2-1	NA	few
CASSRGNTEAFF	TGTGCCAGCAGCCGGGGGAACACTGAAGCTTTCTTT	TRBV3-1/TRBV3-2	TRBJ1-1	NA	NA
CAWSVGRNNSPLHF	TGTGCCTGGAGTGTAGGGCGGAATAATTCACCCCTCCACTTT	TRBV30	TRBJ1-6	NA	NA
CASKRQGALYEQYF	TGTGCCAGCAAAAGACAGGGGGCCCTCTACGAGCAGTACTTC	TRBV2	TRBJ2-7	TRBD1	NA
CASSRPSGTEAFF	TGTGCCAGCAGTAGGCCCAGCGGTACTGAAGCTTTCTTT	TRBV28	TRBJ1-1	NA	NA
CASSRPGQGNTGELFF	TGTGCCAGCTCTCGACCGGGACAGGGAAACACCGGGGAGCTGTTTTTT	TRBV28	TRBJ2-2	TRBD1	NA
CASRGVVGELFF	TGTGCCAGCAGGGGCGTGGTCGGGGAGCTGTTTTTT	TRBV12-3/TRBV12-4	TRBJ2-2	NA	NA
CATSRTQSGTEAFF	TGTGCCACCAGCAGAACCCAGAGTGGCACTGAAGCTTTCTTT	TRBV15	TRBJ1-1	NA	NA
CAWSVWSGIFYEQYF	TGTGCCTGGAGTGTATGGAGCGGGATCTTTTACGAGCAGTACTTC	TRBV30	TRBJ2-7	TRBD2	NA
CASSSPSGRAGETQYF	TGTGCCAGCAGCAGCCCCAGCGGGAGGGCCGGGGAGACCCAGTACTTC	TRBV7-9	TRBJ2-5	TRBD2	NA
CASSDSASVGEQFF	TGTGCCAGCAGTGACTCCGCTAGCGTCGGTGAGCAGTTCTTC	TRBV6-4	TRBJ2-1	NA	few
CASSPGHNTEAFF	TGTGCCAGCAGCCCGGGACACAACACTGAAGCTTTCTTT	TRBV25-1	TRBJ1-1	NA	NA
CASRIGTGGNVDTQYF	TGTGCCAGCCGAATTGGGACAGGGGGCAATGTAGATACGCAGTATTTT	TRBV28	TRBJ2-3	TRBD1	NA
CASSFGGGAYNEQFF	TGTGCCAGCAGCTTTGGGGGGGGCGCCTACAATGAGCAGTTCTTC	TRBV7-2	TRBJ2-1	NA	NA
CATSPAGSNQPQHF	TGTGCCACCAGCCCCGCAGGTAGCAATCAGCCCCAGCATTTT	TRBV15	TRBJ1-5	NA	NA
CASSYRETEAFF	TGTGCCAGCAGCTATCGGGAGACTGAAGCTTTCTTT	TRBV13	TRBJ1-1	NA	NA
CSVGWGQNTEAFF	TGCAGCGTTGGATGGGGCCAGAACACTGAAGCTTTCTTT	TRBV29-1	TRBJ1-1	NA	NA
CASSYSSEGSYEQYF	TGTGCCAGCAGTTACTCCTCTGAAGGATCCTACGAGCAGTACTTC	TRBV6-2/TRBV6-3	TRBJ2-7	NA	NA
CASSPTLQGADTQYF	TGTGCCAGCAGTCCTACTTTACAGGGCGCAGATACGCAGTATTTT	TRBV27	TRBJ2-3	NA	NA
CASRSYGTNEKLFF	TGCGCCAGCAGAAGTTACGGTACTAATGAAAAACTGTTTTTT	TRBV5-1	TRBJ1-4	NA	NA
CASSAGAAVEAFF	TGTGCCAGCAGTGCCGGGGCAGCCGTTGAAGCTTTCTTT	TRBV2	TRBJ1-1	NA	NA
CATSDHRGHGYTF	TGTGCCACCAGTGACCACCGGGGGCATGGCTACACCTTC	TRBV24-1	TRBJ1-2	NA	NA
CASSLPGGEETQYF	TGCGCCAGCAGCTTGCCAGGGGGGGAAGAGACCCAGTACTTC	TRBV5-1	TRBJ2-5	NA	NA
CASSYGTGVPPYEQYF	TGTGCCAGCAGTTACGGGACAGGGGTTCCTCCCTACGAGCAGTACTTC	TRBV6-6	TRBJ2-7	TRBD1	NA
CASSQDRTGRTDTQYF	TGTGCCAGCAGCCAAGATCGGACAGGGAGGACAGATACGCAGTATTTT	TRBV3-1/TRBV3-2	TRBJ2-3	TRBD1	NA
CASSDKMGNSPLHF	TGTGCCAGCAGTGACAAAATGGGTAATTCACCCCTCCACTTT	TRBV6-4	TRBJ1-6	NA	NA
CASSGFGAGQGYSPLHF	NA	TRBV6-1	TRBJ1-6	NA	NA
CASRNSNQPQHF	TGTGCCAGCAGGAACAGTAATCAGCCCCAGCATTTT	TRBV28	TRBJ1-5	NA	NA
CASSDPPPSGKVDTYNEQFF	TGCGCCAGCAGTGATCCCCCACCTAGCGGGAAAGTGGACACCTACAATGAGCAGTTCTTC	TRBV10-1	TRBJ2-1	TRBD2	NA
CASSRTGRGYGYTF	TGTGCCAGCAGCCGGACAGGGCGGGGGTATGGCTACACCTTC	TRBV5-8	TRBJ1-2	TRBD1	NA
CASSQSALGSGNTIYF	TGCGCCAGCAGCCAATCGGCGTTGGGGTCTGGAAACACCATATATTTT	TRBV4-1	TRBJ1-3	NA	NA
CASSGGLDAYEQYF	TGTGCCAGCAGTGGGGGACTGGACGCCTACGAGCAGTACTTC	TRBV27	TRBJ2-7	NA	once
CAWSPGPWAYYGYTF	TGTGCCTGGAGTCCAGGGCCCTGGGCCTACTATGGCTACACCTTC	TRBV30	TRBJ1-2	NA	NA
CASSQSRDGATDTQYF	TGTGCCAGCAGCCAGTCCCGGGACGGTGCCACAGATACGCAGTATTTT	TRBV3-1/TRBV3-2	TRBJ2-3	NA	NA
CASSLDPLGEQYF	TGTGCCAGCAGCTTAGACCCCCTAGGCGAGCAGTACTTC	TRBV11-2	TRBJ2-7	NA	NA
CASRRVGPTGTEAFF	TGTGCCAGCAGGAGGGTTGGACCGACGGGGACTGAAGCTTTCTTT	TRBV7-3	TRBJ1-1	NA	NA
CASSLDRVGGNTIYF	TGTGCCAGCAGCCTTGACAGGGTAGGCGGAAACACCATATATTTT	TRBV3-1/TRBV3-2	TRBJ1-3	TRBD1	NA
CATSSGGSYGYTF	TGTGCCACGAGCTCAGGGGGTAGCTATGGCTACACCTTC	TRBV30	TRBJ1-2	TRBD1	once
CASSEPGRRAFF	TGCGCCAGCAGTGAGCCTGGTAGGCGAGCTTTCTTT	TRBV10-2	TRBJ1-1	NA	NA
CSVGQDGYTF	TGCAGCGTTGGGCAGGATGGCTACACCTTC	TRBV29-1	TRBJ1-2	NA	NA
CASRDGRAGNTIYF	TGTGCCAGCAGGGACGGCAGGGCTGGAAACACCATATATTTT	TRBV2	TRBJ1-3	NA	NA
CASSEQQETQYF	TGCGCCAGCAGTGAGCAGCAAGAGACCCAGTACTTC	TRBV10-2	TRBJ2-5	NA	NA
CASGWGSYEQYF	TGTGCCAGCGGATGGGGCTCCTACGAGCAGTACTTC	TRBV7-9	TRBJ2-7	NA	NA
CASSLGTGEANTEAFF	TGTGCCAGCAGCCTCGGGACAGGGGAAGCTAACACTGAAGCTTTCTTT	TRBV7-3	TRBJ1-1	TRBD1	NA
CASSFLRYEEQFF	TGTGCCAGCAGCTTTTTAAGGTATGAAGAGCAGTTCTTC	TRBV7-9	TRBJ2-1	NA	NA
CASSPPLASQETQYF	TGTGCCAGCAGCCCTCCCCTAGCCTCCCAAGAGACCCAGTACTTC	TRBV3-1/TRBV3-2	TRBJ2-5	NA	NA
CASAGRITYEQYF	TGTGCCAGCGCAGGGAGGATTACCTACGAGCAGTACTTC	TRBV2	TRBJ2-7	NA	NA